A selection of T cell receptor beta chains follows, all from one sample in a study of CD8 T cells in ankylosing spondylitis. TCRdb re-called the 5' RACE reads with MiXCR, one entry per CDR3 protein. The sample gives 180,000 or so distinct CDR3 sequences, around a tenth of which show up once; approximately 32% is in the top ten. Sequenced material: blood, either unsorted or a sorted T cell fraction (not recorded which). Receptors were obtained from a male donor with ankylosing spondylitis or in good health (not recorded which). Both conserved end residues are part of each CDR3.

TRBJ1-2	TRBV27	CASSLKGVGYGYTF
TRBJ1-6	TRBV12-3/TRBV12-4	CASSLTGNSPLHF
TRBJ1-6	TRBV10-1	CASIQNSPLHF
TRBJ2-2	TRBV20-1	CSARSAASATGELFF
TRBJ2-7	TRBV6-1	CASSEAVDRPNPYEQYF
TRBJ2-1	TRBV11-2	CASSSLREGMYNEQFF
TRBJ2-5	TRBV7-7	CASSLVAGKEETQYF
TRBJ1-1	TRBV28	CASSLDRRIMNTEAFF
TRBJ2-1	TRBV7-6	CASSFGGQEAQFF
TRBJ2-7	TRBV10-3	CAISESTAGTGPRSYEQYF
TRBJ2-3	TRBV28	CASRRLAGTDTQYF
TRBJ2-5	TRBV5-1	CASLRGGVPQETQYF
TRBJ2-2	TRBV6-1	CATRDRFYTGELFF
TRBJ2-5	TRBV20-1	CSARDWGLAGQQETQYF
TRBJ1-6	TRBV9	CASSVDGTYNSPLHF
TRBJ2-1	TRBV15	CATSSPLQRLAGGGEQFF
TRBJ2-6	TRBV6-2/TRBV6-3	CASRTGLTGANVLTF
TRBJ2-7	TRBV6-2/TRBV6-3	CASSSFQRTPYEQYF
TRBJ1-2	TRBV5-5	CASSPDGNYGYTF
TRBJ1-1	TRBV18	CASSPVHDTEAFF
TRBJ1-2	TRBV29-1	CSVEADRVGNYGYTF
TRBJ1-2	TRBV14	CASSQRGTYGYTF
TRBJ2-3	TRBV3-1	CASSPTGGSTDTQYF
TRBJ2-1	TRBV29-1	CSVDSRLAGGIYNEQFF
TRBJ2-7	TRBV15	CATSTLGYEQYF
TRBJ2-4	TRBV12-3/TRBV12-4	CASSLTGTDGIIQYF
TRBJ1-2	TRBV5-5	CASSGGQGDAYGYTF
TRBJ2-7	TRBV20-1	CSSRGQLAHLGSYEQYF
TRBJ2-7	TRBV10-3	CAISDTTSGSREQYF
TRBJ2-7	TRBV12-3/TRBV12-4	CASTQTTSGSKRYF
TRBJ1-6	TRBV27	CASSYYRTGSPLHF
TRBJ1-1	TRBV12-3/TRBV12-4	CASRTDRRQNTEAFF
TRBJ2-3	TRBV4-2	CASSQVSRGWTDTQYF
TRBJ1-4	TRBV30	CAWTRTGKLFF
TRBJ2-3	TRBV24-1	CATSDPGLAGGSTDTQYF
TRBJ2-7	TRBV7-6	CASSLRDGNYEQYF
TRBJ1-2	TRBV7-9	CASSPGGNIGYTF
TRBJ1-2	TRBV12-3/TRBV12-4	CASQGQLRYGYTF
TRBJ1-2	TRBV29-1	CSVKLDYGYTF
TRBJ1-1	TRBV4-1	CASSQGEVFGRAFF
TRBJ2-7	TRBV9	CASSTGAAGSYEQYF
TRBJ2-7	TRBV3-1	CASAGTGFYEQYF
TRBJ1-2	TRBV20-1	CSATQIGRANNYGYTF
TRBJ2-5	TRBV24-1	CATSQTGYQETQYF
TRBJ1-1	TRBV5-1	CASSFSSLNTEAFF
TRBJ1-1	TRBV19	CASSIRPGNTEAFF
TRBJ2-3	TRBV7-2	CTSSHPRGSTDTQYF
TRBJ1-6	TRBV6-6	CASSYRVNSPLHF